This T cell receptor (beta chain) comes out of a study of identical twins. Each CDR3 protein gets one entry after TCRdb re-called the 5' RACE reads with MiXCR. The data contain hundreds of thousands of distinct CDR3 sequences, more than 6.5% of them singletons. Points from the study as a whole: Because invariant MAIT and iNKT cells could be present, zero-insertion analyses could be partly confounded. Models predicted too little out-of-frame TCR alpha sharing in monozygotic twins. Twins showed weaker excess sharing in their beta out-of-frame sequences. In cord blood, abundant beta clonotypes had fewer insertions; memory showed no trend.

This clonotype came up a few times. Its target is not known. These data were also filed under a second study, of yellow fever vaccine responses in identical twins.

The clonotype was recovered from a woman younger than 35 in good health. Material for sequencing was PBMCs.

The CDR3 DNA reads TGTGCCAGCAGTACGGTTGTTAAGAACACTGAAGCTTTCTTT. Amino acids: CASSTVVKNTEAFF. The chain links TRBV12-3 or TRBV12-4 to TRBJ1-1; D unclear. Trimming cost V 5 bases and J 1 base, with 11 bases left between them. There are 14 residues in the CDR3.